This record concerns one TCR beta chain sequence. Its antigen is undetermined. A much larger clonotype is one base distant, so this may be a read error. Bone marrow was sampled from every patient at the time of active disease. The library was built from roughly 400 ng RNA with molecular barcoded adaptors for alpha/delta and beta/gamma chains. TCRdb re-called the reads through MiXCR, storing one row per CDR3 protein. The sample holds 75,000 to 95,000 distinct CDR3 sequences, around a fifth seen once. This CDR3 spans 13 amino acids. Looked up from germline, CDR1 is MNHEY and CDR2 is SMNVEV (reference sequence). This sample was taken from a study of read filtering for tumor transcriptome and immune sequencing. Study-level information: Among patients, some 17 were male and approximately 15 female, aged roughly 45 to 85 (mean around 61). DNase treatment preceded whole-transcriptome library preparation. Study conclusions and caveats: The CD138-negative fraction was mixed bone marrow immune cells, not pure T cells.

Material: a population of CD138-negative cells sorted from bone marrow. The chain couples TRBV27 to TRBJ2-2, with 7 bases lining up with TRBD1. This sequence was found in a donor aged 40 or over with multiple myeloma. The CDR3, as DNA: TGTGCCAGCTACAGGGGCAACACCGGGAAGCTGTTTTTT. As protein: CASYRGNTGKLFF.